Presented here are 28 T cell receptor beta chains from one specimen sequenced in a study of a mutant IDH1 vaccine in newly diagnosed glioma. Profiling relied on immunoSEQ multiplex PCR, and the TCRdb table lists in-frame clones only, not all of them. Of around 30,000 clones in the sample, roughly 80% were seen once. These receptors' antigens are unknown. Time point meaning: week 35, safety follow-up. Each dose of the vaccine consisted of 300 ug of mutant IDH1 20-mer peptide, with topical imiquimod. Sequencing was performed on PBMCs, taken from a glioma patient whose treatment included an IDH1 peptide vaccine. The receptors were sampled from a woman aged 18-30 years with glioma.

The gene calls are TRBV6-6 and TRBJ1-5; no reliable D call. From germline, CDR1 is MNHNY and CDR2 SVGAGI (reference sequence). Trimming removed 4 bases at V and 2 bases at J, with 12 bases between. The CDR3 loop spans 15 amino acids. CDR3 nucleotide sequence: TGTGCCAGCAGTTCCCCACGAGGTGGCAATCAGCCCCAGCATTTT. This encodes CASSSPRGGNQPQHF.

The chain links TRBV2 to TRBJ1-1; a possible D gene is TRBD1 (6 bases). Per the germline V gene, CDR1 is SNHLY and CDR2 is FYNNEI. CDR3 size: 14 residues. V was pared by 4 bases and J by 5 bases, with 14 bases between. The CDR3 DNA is TGTGCCAGCAGTGTGACAGGCGGGGGGACTGAAGCTTTCTTT. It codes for CASSVTGGGTEAFF. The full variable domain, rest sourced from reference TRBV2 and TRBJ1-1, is EPEVTQTPSHQVTQMGQEVILRCVPISNHLYFYWYRQILGQKVEFLVSFYNNEISEKSEIFDDQFSVERPDGSNFTLKIRSTKLEDSAMYFCASSVTGGGTEAFFGQGTRLTVV.

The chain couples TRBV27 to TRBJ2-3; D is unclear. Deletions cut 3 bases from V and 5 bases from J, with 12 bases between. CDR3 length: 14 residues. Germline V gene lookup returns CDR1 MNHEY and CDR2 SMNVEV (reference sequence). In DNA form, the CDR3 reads TGTGCCAGCAGTTTTGCGGTCCCGGGAGATACGCAGTATTTT. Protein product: CASSFAVPGDTQYF.

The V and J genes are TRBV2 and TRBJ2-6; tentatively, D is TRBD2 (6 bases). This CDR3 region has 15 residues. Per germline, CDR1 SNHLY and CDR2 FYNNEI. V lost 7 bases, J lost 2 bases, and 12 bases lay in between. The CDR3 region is CASKEGTTGANVLTF. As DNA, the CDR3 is TGTGCCAGCAAGGAGGGTACAACTGGGGCCAACGTCCTGACTTTC.

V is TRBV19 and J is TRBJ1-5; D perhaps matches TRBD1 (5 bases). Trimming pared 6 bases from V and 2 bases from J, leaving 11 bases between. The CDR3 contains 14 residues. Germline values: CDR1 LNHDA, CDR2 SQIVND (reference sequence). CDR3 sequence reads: CASSPKGRNQPQHF. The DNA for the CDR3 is TGTGCCAGTAGCCCCAAGGGACGCAATCAGCCCCAGCATTTT. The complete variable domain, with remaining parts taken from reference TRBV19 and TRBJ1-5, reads DGGITQSPKYLFRKEGQNVTLSCEQNLNHDAMYWYRQDPGQGLRLIYYSQIVNDFQKGDIAEGYSVSREKKESFPLTVTSAQKNPTAFYLCASSPKGRNQPQHFGDGTRLSIL.

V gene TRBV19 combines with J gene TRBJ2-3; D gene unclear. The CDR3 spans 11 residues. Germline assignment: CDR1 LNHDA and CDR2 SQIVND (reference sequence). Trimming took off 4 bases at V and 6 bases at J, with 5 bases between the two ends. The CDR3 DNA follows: TGTGCCAGTAGTAAGAGGGATACGCAGTATTTT. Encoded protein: CASSKRDTQYF.

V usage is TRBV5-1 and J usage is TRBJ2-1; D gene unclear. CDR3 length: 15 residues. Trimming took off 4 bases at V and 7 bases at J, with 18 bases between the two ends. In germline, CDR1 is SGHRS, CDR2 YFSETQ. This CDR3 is CASSPDVTRWNEQFF. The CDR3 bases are TGCGCCAGCAGCCCCGACGTAACCCGTTGGAATGAGCAGTTCTTC. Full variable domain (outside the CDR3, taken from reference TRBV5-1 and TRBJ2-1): KAGVTQTPRYLIKTRGQQVTLSCSPISGHRSVSWYQQTPGQGLQFLFEYFSETQRNKGNFPGRFSGRQFSNSRSEMNVSTLELGDSALYLCASSPDVTRWNEQFFGPGTRLTVL.

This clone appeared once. The CDR3: CSVSGGDSYEQYF. Written as DNA, the CDR3 is TGCAGCGTTAGCGGGGGGGATTCCTACGAGCAGTACTTC. This rearrangement joins TRBV29-1 to TRBJ2-7, with 10 bases matching TRBD2. The ends lost 5 bases at V and 1 base at J; junction bases unmatched: 2. This CDR3 has 13 residues. CDR1 SQVTM and CDR2 ANQGSEA come from the germline V gene.

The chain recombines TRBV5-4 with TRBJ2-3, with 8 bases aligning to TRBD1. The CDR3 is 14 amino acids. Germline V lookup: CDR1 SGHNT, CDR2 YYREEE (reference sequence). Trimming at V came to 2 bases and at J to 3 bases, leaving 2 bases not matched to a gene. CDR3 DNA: TGTGCCAGCAGCTTCAGACAGGGGACAGATACGCAGTATTTT. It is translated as CASSFRQGTDTQYF.

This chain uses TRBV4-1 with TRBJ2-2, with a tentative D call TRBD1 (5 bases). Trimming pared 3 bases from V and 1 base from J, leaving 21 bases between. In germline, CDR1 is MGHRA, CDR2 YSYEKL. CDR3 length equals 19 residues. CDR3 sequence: CASSHLSQGSAVNTGELFF. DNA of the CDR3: TGCGCCAGCAGCCACCTTAGCCAGGGCAGCGCGGTGAACACCGGGGAGCTGTTTTTT.

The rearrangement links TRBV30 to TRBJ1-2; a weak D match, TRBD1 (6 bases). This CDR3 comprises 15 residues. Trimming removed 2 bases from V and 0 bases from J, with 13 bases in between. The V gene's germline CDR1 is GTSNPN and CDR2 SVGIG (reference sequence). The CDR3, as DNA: TGTGCCTGGAGTTTGGGGGACACCACTAACTATGGCTACACCTTC. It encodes CAWSLGDTTNYGYTF.

In nucleotides, the CDR3 is TGCGCCAGCAGCTTGGGGACAGGGGCAATCTCTGGAAACACCATATATTTT. Its protein is CASSLGTGAISGNTIYF. The gene calls are TRBV5-1 and TRBJ1-3, with 9 bases identical to TRBD1. The ends lost 0 bases at V and 0 bases at J; junction bases unmatched: 4. The CDR3 loop spans 17 amino acids. The germline V gene encodes CDR1 SGHRS and CDR2 YFSETQ.

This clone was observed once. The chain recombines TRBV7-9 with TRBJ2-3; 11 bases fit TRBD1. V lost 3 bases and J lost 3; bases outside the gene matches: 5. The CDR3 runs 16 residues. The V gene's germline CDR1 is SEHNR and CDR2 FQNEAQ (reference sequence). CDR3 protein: CASSLQDRGRTDTQYF. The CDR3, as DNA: TGTGCCAGCAGCTTGCAGGACAGGGGGCGTACAGATACGCAGTATTTT.

The CDR3 reads CASSVAGTLRETQYF. The CDR3 nucleotides read TGTGCCAGCAGTGTTGCCGGGACACTCCGAGAGACCCAGTACTTC. The rearrangement uses TRBV6-1 and TRBJ2-5; TRBD1 might be the D (6 bases). Germline loops: CDR1 MNHNS, CDR2 SASEGT. CDR3 length: 15 amino acids. V was trimmed by 4 bases and J by 4 bases, leaving 16 bases between them.

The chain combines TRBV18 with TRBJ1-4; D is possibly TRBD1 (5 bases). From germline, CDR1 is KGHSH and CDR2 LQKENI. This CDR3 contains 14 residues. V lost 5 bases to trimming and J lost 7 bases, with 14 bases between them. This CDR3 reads CASSDTARGEKLFF. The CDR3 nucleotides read TGTGCCAGCTCAGATACAGCGAGGGGTGAAAAACTGTTTTTT.

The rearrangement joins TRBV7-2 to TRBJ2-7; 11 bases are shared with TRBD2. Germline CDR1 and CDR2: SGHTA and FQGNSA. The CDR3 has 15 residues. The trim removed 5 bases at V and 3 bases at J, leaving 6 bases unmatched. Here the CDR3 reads CASSKAGTSGYEQYF. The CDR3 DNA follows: TGTGCCAGCAGCAAAGCTGGGACTAGCGGCTACGAGCAGTACTTC. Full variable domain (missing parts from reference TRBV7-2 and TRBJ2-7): GAGVSQSPSNKVTEKGKDVELRCDPISGHTALYWYRQSLGQGLEFLIYFQGNSAPDKSGLPSDRFSAERTGGSVSTLTIQRTQQEDSAVYLCASSKAGTSGYEQYFGPGTRLTVT.

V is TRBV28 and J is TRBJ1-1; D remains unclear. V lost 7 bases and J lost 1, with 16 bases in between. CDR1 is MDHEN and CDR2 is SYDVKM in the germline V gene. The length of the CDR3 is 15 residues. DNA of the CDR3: TGTGCCAGCACGTCTTGGTATAAGGGGAACACTGAAGCTTTCTTT. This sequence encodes CASTSWYKGNTEAFF.

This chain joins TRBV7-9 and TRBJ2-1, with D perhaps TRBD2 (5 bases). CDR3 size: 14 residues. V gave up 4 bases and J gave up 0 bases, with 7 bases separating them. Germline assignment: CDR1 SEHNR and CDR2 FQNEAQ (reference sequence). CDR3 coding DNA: TGTGCCAGCAGCTCCACTAGCTCCTACAATGAGCAGTTCTTC. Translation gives CASSSTSSYNEQFF.

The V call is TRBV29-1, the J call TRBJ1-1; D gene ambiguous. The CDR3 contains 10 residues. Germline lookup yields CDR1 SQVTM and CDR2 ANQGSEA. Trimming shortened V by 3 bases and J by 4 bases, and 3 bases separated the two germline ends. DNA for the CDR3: TGCAGCGTTGACCCCACTGAAGCTTTCTTT. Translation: CSVDPTEAFF.

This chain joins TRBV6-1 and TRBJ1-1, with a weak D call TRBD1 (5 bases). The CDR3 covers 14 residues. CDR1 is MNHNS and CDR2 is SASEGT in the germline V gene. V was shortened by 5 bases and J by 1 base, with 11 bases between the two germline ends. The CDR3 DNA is TGTGCCAGCAGTAAATGGGGGGAGAACACTGAAGCTTTCTTT. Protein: CASSKWGENTEAFF.

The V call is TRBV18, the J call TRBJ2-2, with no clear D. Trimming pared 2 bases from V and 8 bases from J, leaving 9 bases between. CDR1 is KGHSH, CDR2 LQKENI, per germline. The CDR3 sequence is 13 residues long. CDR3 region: CASSPKKQGELFF. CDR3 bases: TGTGCCAGCTCACCAAAAAAGCAAGGGGAGCTGTTTTTT.

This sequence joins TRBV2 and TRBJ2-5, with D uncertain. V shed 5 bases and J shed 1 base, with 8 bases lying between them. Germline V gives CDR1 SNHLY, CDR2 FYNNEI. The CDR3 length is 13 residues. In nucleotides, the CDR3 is TGTGCCAGCAGTAAGTGGAGCCAAGAGACCCAGTACTTC. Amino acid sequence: CASSKWSQETQYF. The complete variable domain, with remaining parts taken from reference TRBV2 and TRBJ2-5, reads EPEVTQTPSHQVTQMGQEVILRCVPISNHLYFYWYRQILGQKVEFLVSFYNNEISEKSEIFDDQFSVERPDGSNFTLKIRSTKLEDSAMYFCASSKWSQETQYFGPGTRLLVL.

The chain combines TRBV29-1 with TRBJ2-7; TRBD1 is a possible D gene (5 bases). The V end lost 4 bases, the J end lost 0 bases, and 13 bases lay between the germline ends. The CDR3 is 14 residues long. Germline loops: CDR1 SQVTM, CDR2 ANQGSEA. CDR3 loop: CSVVGQGSSYEQYF. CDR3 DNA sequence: TGCAGCGTTGTAGGGCAGGGCAGCTCCTACGAGCAGTACTTC.

The CDR3 coding sequence is TGTGCCAGCAGTTACTCGCAGGGGGCTGATAATGAAAAACTGTTTTTT. Its protein product is CASSYSQGADNEKLFF. The chain carries TRBV6-5 and TRBJ1-4; TRBD1 matches at 8 bases. The J segment lost 4 bases and the V segment lost 0 bases, leaving 4 bases of the junction unmatched. Germline V gives CDR1 MNHEY, CDR2 SVGAGI. CDR3 size: 16 residues.

CDR3 DNA sequence: TGTGCCAGCAGCTTGATAGGTCAGCCCCAGCATTTT. Amino acid sequence: CASSLIGQPQHF. The chain has TRBV5-6 and TRBJ1-5; D unclear. Germline CDR1 SGHDT, CDR2 YYEEEE. The CDR3 loop spans 12 amino acids. V was cut by 1 base and J by 6 bases, with 5 bases left in between. The full variable domain, in which reference TRBV5-6 and TRBJ1-5 provide the parts outside the CDR3, is DAGVTQSPTHLIKTRGQQVTLRCSPKSGHDTVSWYQQALGQGPQFIFQYYEEEERQRGNFPDRFSGHQFPNYSSELNVNALLLGDSALYLCASSLIGQPQHFGDGTRLSIL.

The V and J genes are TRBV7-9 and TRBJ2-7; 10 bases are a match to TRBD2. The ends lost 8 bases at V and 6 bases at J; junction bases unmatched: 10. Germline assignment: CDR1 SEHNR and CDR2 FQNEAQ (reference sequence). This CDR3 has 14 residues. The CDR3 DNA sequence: TGTGCCAGCGAACCGGGACTAGCGAATGCCGAGCAGTACTTC. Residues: CASEPGLANAEQYF.

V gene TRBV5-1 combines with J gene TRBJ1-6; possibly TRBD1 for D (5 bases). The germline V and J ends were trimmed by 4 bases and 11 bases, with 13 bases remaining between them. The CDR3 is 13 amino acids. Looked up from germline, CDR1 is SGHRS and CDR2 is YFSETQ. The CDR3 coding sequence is TGCGCCAGCAGCCAGGGCGCCCTCCCACCCCTCCACTTT. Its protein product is CASSQGALPPLHF.

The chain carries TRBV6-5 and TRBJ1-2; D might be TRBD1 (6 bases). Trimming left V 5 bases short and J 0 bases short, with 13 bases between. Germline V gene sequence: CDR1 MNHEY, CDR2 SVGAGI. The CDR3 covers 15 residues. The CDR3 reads CASSTMTGSNYGYTF. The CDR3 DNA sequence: TGTGCCAGCAGTACAATGACAGGATCTAACTATGGCTACACCTTC.